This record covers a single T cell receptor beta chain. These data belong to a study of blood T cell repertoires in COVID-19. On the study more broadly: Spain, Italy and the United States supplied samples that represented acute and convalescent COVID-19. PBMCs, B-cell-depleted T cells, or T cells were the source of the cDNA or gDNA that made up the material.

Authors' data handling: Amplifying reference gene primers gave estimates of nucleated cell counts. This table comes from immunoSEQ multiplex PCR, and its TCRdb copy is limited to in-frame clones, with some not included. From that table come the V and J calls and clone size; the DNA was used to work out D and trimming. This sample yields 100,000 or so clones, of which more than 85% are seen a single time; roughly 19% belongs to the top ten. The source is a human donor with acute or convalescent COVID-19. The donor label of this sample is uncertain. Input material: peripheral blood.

The CDR3 is CASSPGAGGLYEQYF. CDR3 sequence (DNA): TGCGCCAGCAGCCCTGGGGCAGGGGGCTTGTACGAGCAGTACTTC. The chain couples TRBV5-1 to TRBJ2-7; 8 bases align to TRBD1. In germline, CDR1 is SGHRS, CDR2 YFSETQ. V lost 4 bases to trimming and J lost 4 bases; unmatched junction nucleotides: 10. This CDR3 region has 15 residues.